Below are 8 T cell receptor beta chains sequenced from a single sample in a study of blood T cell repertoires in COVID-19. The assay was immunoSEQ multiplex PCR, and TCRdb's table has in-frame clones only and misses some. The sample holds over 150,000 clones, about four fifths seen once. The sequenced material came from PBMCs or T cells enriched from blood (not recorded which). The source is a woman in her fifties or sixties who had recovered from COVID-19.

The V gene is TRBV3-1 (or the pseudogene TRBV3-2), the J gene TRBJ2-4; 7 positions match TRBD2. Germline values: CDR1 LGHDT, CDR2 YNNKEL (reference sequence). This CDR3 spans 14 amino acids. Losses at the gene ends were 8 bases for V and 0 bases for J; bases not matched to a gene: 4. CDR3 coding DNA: TGTGCCAGCCGGGGGGTTGGAGCCAAAAACATTCAGTACTTC. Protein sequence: CASRGVGAKNIQYF.

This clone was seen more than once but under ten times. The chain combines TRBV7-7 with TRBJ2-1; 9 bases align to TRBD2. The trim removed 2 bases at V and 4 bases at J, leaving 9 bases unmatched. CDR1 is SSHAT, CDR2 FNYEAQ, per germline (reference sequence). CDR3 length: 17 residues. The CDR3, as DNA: TGTGCCAGCAGCTTATCTATCGGACTAGCGAATTACAATGAGCAGTTCTTC. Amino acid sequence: CASSLSIGLANYNEQFF. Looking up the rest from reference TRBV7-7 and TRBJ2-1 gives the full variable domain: GAGVSQSPRYKVTKRGQDVTLRCDPISSHATLYWYQQALGQGPEFLTYFNYEAQPDKSGLPSDRFSAERPEGSISTLTIQRTEQRDSAMYRCASSLSIGLANYNEQFFGPGTRLTVL.

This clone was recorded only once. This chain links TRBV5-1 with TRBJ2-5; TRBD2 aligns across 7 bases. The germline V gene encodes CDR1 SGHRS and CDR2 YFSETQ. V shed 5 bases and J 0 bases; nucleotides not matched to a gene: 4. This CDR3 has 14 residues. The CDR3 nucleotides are TGCGCCAGCAGTCCAGCGGGGTACCAAGAGACCCAGTACTTC. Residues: CASSPAGYQETQYF. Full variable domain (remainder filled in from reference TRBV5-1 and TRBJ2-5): KAGVTQTPRYLIKTRGQQVTLSCSPISGHRSVSWYQQTPGQGLQFLFEYFSETQRNKGNFPGRFSGRQFSNSRSEMNVSTLELGDSALYLCASSPAGYQETQYFGPGTRLLVL.

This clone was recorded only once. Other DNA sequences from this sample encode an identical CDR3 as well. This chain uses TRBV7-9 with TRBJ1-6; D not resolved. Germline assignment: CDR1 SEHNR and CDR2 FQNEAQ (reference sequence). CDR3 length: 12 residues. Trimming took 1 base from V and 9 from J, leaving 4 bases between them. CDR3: CASSLGASPLHF. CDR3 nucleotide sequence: TGTGCCAGCAGCTTAGGGGCTTCACCCCTCCACTTT.

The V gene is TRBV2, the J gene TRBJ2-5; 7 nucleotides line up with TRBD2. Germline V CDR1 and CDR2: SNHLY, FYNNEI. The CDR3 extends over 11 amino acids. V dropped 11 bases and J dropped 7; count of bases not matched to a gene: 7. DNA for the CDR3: TGTGCCTCCCGGGGAGGGTGGACCCAGTACTTC. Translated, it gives CASRGGWTQYF. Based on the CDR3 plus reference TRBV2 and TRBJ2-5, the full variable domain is EPEVTQTPSHQVTQMGQEVILRCVPISNHLYFYWYRQILGQKVEFLVSFYNNEISEKSEIFDDQFSVERPDGSNFTLKIRSTKLEDSAMYFCASRGGWTQYFGPGTRLLVL.

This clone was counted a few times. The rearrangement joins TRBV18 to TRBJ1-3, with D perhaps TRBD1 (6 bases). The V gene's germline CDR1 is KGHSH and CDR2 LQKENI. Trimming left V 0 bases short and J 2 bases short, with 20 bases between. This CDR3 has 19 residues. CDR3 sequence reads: CASSPPRGGNRVPGNTIYF. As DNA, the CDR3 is TGTGCCAGCTCACCACCCCGAGGGGGAAATCGCGTTCCTGGAAACACCATATATTTT.

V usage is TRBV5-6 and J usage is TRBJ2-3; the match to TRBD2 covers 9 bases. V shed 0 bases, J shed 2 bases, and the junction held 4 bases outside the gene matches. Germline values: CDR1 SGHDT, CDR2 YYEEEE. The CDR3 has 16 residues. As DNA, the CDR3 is TGTGCCAGCAGCTTGGGACTAGCGGAGGTCACAGATACGCAGTATTTT. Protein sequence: CASSLGLAEVTDTQYF.

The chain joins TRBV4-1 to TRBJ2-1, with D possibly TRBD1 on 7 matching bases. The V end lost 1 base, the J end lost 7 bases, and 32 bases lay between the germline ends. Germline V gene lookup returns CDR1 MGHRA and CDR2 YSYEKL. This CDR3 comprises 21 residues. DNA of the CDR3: TGCGCCAGCAGCCAAGGAATTGCGGGACAGATCCTTTTTCCCAGTGGGAATGAGCAGTTCTTC. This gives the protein CASSQGIAGQILFPSGNEQFF.